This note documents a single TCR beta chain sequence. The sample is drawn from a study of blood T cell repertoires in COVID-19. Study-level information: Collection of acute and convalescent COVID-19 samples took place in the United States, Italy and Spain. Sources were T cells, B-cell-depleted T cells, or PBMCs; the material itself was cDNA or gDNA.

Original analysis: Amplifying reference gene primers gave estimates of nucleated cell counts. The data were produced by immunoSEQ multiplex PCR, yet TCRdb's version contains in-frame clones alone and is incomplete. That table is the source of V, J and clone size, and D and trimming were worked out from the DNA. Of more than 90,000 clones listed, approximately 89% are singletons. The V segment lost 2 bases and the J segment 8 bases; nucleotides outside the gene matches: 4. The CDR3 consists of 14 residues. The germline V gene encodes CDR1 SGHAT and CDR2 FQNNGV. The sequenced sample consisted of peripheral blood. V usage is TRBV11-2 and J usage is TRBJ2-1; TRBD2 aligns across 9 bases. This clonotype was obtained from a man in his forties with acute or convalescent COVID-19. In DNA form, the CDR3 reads TGTGCCAGCAGCTTACAGCGGGGGGTCGATGAGCAGTTCTTC. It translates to CASSLQRGVDEQFF.